This is a list of T cell receptor beta chains from one sample in a study of blood T cell repertoires in COVID-19. The protocol was immunoSEQ multiplex PCR, while the TCRdb copy is restricted to in-frame clones and leaves out a portion. Of hundreds of thousands of clones listed, approximately 88% were seen once; the top ten hold 25% to 35%. The specimen sequenced was peripheral blood. These receptor sequences come from a man between 35 and 55 years old with acute or convalescent COVID-19. The CDR3 runs from the conserved cysteine through the conserved F or W. A D gene is named only where the DNA matches it firmly. Expanded clones are given a class, and other clones once, few, many or no size at all.

TRBD1	TRBV19	TRBJ1-5	-	CASSAGTGTGGTQPQHF	TGTGCCAGTAGTGCAGGGACCGGGACAGGGGGCACTCAGCCCCAGCATTTT
-	TRBV5-6	TRBJ1-2	few	CASSFRGLNYGYTF	TGTGCCAGCAGCTTTAGGGGACTAAACTATGGCTACACCTTC
TRBD2	TRBV30	TRBJ2-1	-	CAWSGGGSASSYNEQFF	TGTGCCTGGAGTGGGGGCGGGAGCGCTAGCTCCTACAATGAGCAGTTCTTC
-	TRBV5-5	TRBJ2-7	-	CASSSGPVVPYEQYF	TGTGCCAGCAGCTCGGGTCCAGTTGTACCCTACGAGCAGTACTTC
-	TRBV5-6	TRBJ2-3	-	CASSRGRTSTDTQYF	TGTGCCAGCAGTAGAGGGAGGACGAGCACAGATACGCAGTATTTT
-	TRBV5-5	TRBJ1-2	-	CASSLSGDRGYGYTF	TGTGCCAGCAGCTTGTCTGGAGACCGGGGCTATGGCTACACCTTC
-	TRBV7-9	TRBJ1-4	-	CASSPLTRINEKLFF	TGTGCCAGCAGCCCCCTGACAAGGATTAATGAAAAACTGTTTTTT
-	TRBV30	TRBJ1-1	few	CAWSVSKNTEAFF	TGTGCCTGGAGTGTTTCCAAGAACACTGAAGCTTTCTTT
TRBD2	TRBV9	TRBJ2-7	-	CASSERASGSYEQYF	TGTGCCAGCAGCGAAAGGGCTAGCGGGAGTTACGAGCAGTACTTC
TRBD1	TRBV5-1	TRBJ2-1	few	CASSSLTGSGSEQFF	TGCGCCAGCAGCTCCTTGACAGGGTCCGGTAGTGAGCAGTTCTTC